These T cell receptor beta chains were read from a single sample in a study of post-analysis software for immune sequencing data. Using its own MiXCR run on the PCR reads, TCRdb lists one record per CDR3 protein. The sample lists 750,000 to 950,000 distinct CDR3 sequences, 53% occurring once. Material for sequencing was blood. The receptors derive from a girl aged 5 to 17 with multiple sclerosis. Both conserved end residues are part of each CDR3. Fields, in order: CDR3 length, D gene, V gene, clone size, J gene, CDR3 protein, CDR3 DNA. The D gene is left open where the match is weak. Not every row has a clone size; where given, it reads once, few, many or a size class.

15	.	TRBV5-1	once	TRBJ2-3	CASRPRGAITDTQYF	TGCGCCAGCAGACCTCGGGGGGCGATAACAGATACGCAGTATTTT
18	TRBD2	TRBV6-5	few	TRBJ2-1	CASSYSLAGGFPYNEQFF	TGTGCCAGCAGTTACTCGCTAGCGGGGGGGTTCCCCTACAATGAGCAGTTCTTC
14	.	TRBV20-1	.	TRBJ1-4	CSASRDGENRKLFF	TGCAGTGCTAGCCGGGACGGAGAAAATCGAAAACTGTTTTTT
16	TRBD1	TRBV29-1	.	TRBJ2-7	CSVVKGDRGRTHEQYF	TGCAGCGTCGTGAAAGGGGACAGGGGGCGCACCCACGAGCAGTACTTC
13	.	TRBV2	.	TRBJ2-7	CASLGANGYEQYF	TGTGCCAGCTTGGGGGCGAACGGCTACGAGCAGTACTTC
16	TRBD2	TRBV12-3/TRBV12-4	.	TRBJ2-3	CASSTERGGSTDTQYF	TGTGCCAGCAGTACGGAGCGGGGGGGCAGCACAGATACGCAGTATTTT
15	.	TRBV20-1	.	TRBJ1-4	CSAGPSTSLGEKLFF	TGCAGTGCTGGACCCTCTACCTCCCTAGGGGAAAAACTGTTTTTT
13	.	TRBV20-1	.	TRBJ2-7	CSALRDIPYEQYF	TGCAGTGCCCTCCGGGACATCCCCTACGAGCAGTACTTC
16	TRBD2	TRBV7-2	.	TRBJ2-3	CASSLFGGGGTDTQYF	TGTGCCAGCAGCTTATTCGGGGGAGGGGGCACAGATACGCAGTATTTT
15	TRBD1	TRBV7-9	.	TRBJ2-1	CASSSPGTAEETQFF	TGTGCCAGCAGCTCACCGGGGACAGCAGAAGAGACCCAGTTCTTC
14	TRBD1	TRBV12-3/TRBV12-4	few	TRBJ2-7	CASTSGTASYEQYF	TGTGCCAGCACCTCCGGGACAGCTTCCTACGAGCAGTACTTC
16	.	TRBV18	few	TRBJ2-1	CASSPRDTVLGTLQFF	TGTGCCAGCTCACCACGTGATACAGTCTTGGGGACCTTGCAGTTCTTC
13	.	TRBV5-1	once	TRBJ2-5	CASSLVAKETQYF	TGCGCCAGCAGCTTGGTTGCGAAGGAGACCCAGTACTTC